This T cell receptor beta chain was sequenced during a study of blood T cell repertoires in COVID-19. Study overall: Some COVID-19 samples were acute and others convalescent; all came from the United States, Italy and Spain. From T cells, B-cell-depleted T cells, or PBMCs came the material, which was cDNA or gDNA.

CDR1 LNHDA and CDR2 SQIVND come from the germline V gene (reference sequence). Unmatched junction bases numbered 6, after V lost 2 bases and J lost 4 bases. This CDR3 is 16 amino acids long. As handled by the study authors: The authors estimated nucleated cell counts from reference gene primer amplification. Sequencing was performed with immunoSEQ multiplex PCR; in TCRdb, only in-frame clones are kept and a portion is missing. The DNA was the basis for D and trimming; V, J and clone size are from that table. Among approximately 110,000 clones, roughly 88% were seen once, and the ten largest hold approximately 0.81%.

Sequencing was done on a sample of peripheral blood. The V and J genes are TRBV19 and TRBJ2-2; 8 bases align to TRBD2. The receptor was derived from a woman between 50 and 59 years old with active or convalescent COVID-19. For the CDR3, the DNA is TGTGCCAGTAGTATAACGGGAGGGCCGAGCACCGGGGAGCTGTTTTTT. This codes for CASSITGGPSTGELFF.